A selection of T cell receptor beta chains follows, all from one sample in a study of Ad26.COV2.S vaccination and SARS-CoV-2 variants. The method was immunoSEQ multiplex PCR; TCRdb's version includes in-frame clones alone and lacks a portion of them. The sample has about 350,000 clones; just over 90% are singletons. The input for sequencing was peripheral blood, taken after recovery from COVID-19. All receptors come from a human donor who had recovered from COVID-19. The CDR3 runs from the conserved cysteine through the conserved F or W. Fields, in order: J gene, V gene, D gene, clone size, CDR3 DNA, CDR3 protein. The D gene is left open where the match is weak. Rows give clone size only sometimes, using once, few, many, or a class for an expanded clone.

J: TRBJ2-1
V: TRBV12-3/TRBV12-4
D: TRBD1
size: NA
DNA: TGTGCCAGCAGACAGACAGGGGTAAATGAGCAGTTCTTC
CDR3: CASRQTGVNEQFF

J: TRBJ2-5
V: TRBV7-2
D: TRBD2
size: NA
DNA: TGTGCCAGCAGCTTCGGACTAGCGGGGGGGTGGCGCCAAGAGACCCAGTACTTC
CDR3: CASSFGLAGGWRQETQYF

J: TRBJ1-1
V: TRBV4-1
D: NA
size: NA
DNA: TGCGCCAGCAGCCAAGCAGGGAAAACTGAAGCTTTCTTT
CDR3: CASSQAGKTEAFF

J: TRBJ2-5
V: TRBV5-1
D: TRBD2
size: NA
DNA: TGCGCCAGCAGCCCACAGCCACTAGCGGGGGGACGGGAGACCCAGTACTTC
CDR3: CASSPQPLAGGRETQYF

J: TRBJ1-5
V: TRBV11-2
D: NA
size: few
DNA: TGTGCCAGCAGCTCGATCCCCGGGGGGGATCAGCCCCAGCATTTT
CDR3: CASSSIPGGDQPQHF

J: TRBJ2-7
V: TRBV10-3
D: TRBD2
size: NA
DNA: TGTGCCATCGCTGGGCGGGGGGACGAGCAGTACTTC
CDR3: CAIAGRGDEQYF

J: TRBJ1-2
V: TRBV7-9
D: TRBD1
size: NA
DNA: TGTGCCAGCAGCTCGGGGGACAGAAACTATGGCTACACCTTC
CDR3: CASSSGDRNYGYTF

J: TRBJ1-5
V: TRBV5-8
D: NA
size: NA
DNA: TGTGCCAGCAGCTCATACTGGAGGGCCAATCAGCCCCAGCATTTT
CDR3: CASSSYWRANQPQHF

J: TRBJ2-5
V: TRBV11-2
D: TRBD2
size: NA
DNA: TGTGCCAGCAGCTTATTTGGCGGGGGGGCTAGGGAGACCCAGTACTTC
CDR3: CASSLFGGGARETQYF

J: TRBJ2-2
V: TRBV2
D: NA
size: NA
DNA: TGTGCCAGCAGTGAGGGTAGGCGGGAGCTGTTTTTT
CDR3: CASSEGRRELFF

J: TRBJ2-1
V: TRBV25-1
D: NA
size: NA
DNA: TGTGCCAGCAGTGAATCATCCGGGGGGCCCTCCTACAATGAGCAGTTCTTC
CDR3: CASSESSGGPSYNEQFF

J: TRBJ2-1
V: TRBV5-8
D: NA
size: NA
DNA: TGTGCCAGCAGCTTTGGCCGCTCCTACAATGAGCAGTTCTTC
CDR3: CASSFGRSYNEQFF

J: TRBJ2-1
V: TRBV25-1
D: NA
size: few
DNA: TGTGCCAGCAGCTCCCCGTCGTGGGTCAATGAGCAGTTCTTC
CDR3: CASSSPSWVNEQFF

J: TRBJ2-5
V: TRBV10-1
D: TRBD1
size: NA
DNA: TGCGCCAGCTCGTCGGACAGGAAAGAGACCCAGTACTTC
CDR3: CASSSDRKETQYF

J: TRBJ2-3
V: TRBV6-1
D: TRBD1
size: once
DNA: TGTGCCAGCAGTGATTGGGACAGGGGACGTTACACAGATACGCAGTATTTT
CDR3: CASSDWDRGRYTDTQYF

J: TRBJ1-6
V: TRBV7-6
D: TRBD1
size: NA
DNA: TGTGCCAGCAGCTCCTTCGGGACAGAGGATTCACCCCTCCACTTT
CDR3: CASSSFGTEDSPLHF

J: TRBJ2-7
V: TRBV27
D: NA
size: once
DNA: TGTGCCAGCAGTCCCGGCGGCAGCGAGCAGTACTTC
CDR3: CASSPGGSEQYF

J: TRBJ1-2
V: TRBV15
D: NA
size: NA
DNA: TGTGCCACCAGCAGAGACGGTACAGGGTGGGCCTATGGCTACACCTTC
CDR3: CATSRDGTGWAYGYTF

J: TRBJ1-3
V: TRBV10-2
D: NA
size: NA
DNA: TGCGCCAGCAGTGATTCCGGAAACACCATATATTTT
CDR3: CASSDSGNTIYF

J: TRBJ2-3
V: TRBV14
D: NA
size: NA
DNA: TGTGCCAGCAGCCAAGAGAGCGCAGATACGCAGTATTTT
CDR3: CASSQESADTQYF

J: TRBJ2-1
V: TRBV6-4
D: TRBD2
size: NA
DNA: TGTGCCAGCAGTGAAGCTAGCGGGGGGGCTATAGAGCAGTTCTTC
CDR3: CASSEASGGAIEQFF

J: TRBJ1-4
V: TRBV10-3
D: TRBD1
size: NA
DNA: TGTGCCATCAGTGAGTCCCCGGACAGGGTGAATGAAAAACTGTTTTTT
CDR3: CAISESPDRVNEKLFF

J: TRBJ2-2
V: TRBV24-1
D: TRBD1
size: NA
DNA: TGTGCCACCAGTGGGACAGGCACCGGGGAGCTGTTTTTT
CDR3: CATSGTGTGELFF

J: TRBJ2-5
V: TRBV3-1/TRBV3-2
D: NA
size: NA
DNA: TGTGCCAGCAGCCAATCTCACGGGCTGGAGACCCAGTACTTC
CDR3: CASSQSHGLETQYF

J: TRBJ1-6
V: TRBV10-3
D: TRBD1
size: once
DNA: TGTGCCATCAGTGACAACAGGGGAGTCCGTTCACCCCTCCACTTT
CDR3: CAISDNRGVRSPLHF

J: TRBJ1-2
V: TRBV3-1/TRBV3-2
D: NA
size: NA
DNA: TGTGCCAGCAGCCAAGTGGACAGCTATGGCTACACCTTC
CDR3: CASSQVDSYGYTF

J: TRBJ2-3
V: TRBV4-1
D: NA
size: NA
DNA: TGCGCCAGCAGCCAGACAACCACAGATACGCAGTATTTT
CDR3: CASSQTTTDTQYF

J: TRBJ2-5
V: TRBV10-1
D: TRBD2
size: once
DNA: TGCGCCAGCAGTGAGTCGGGGAGGGCTGGAGAGACCCAGTACTTC
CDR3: CASSESGRAGETQYF

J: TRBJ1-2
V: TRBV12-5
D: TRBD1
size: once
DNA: TGTGCTAGTGGTTGGTCCGACAGGGAGGGTGGCTACACCTTC
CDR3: CASGWSDREGGYTF

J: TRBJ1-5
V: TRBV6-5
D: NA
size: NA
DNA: TGTGCCAGCAGTTACGGCAGGGGAATCAATCAGCCCCAGCATTTT
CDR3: CASSYGRGINQPQHF

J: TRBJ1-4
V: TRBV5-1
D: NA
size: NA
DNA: TGCGCCAGCAGCCCCGGTAATCAGGGGCTGGGTGAAAAACTGTTTTTT
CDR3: CASSPGNQGLGEKLFF

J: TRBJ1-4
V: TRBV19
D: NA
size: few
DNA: TGTGCCAGTAGTATAGGGGAAAAACTGTTTTTT
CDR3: CASSIGEKLFF

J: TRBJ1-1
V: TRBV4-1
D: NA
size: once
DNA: TGCGCCAGCAGCCAGCTGCTACCAAGCCGGGACGGCAACACTGAAGCTTTCTTT
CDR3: CASSQLLPSRDGNTEAFF

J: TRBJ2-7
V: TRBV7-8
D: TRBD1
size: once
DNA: TGTGCCAGCAGCTTCCGGACAGGGAAATACGAGCAGTACTTC
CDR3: CASSFRTGKYEQYF

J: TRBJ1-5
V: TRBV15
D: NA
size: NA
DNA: TGTGCCACCAGCAGAGATTTCTCCCATCAGCCCCAGCATTTT
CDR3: CATSRDFSHQPQHF

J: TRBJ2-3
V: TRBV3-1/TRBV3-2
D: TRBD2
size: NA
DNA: TGTGCCAGCAGCCAAGATTTACTAGCGGGGGCGGATACGCAGTATTTT
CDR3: CASSQDLLAGADTQYF

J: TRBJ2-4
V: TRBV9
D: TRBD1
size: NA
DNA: TGTGCCAGCAGCGTCCGCCCGGACAGGACCAAAAACATTCAGTACTTC
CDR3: CASSVRPDRTKNIQYF

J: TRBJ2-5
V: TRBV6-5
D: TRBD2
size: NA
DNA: TGTGCCAGCAAGAACGGGGGGTCCGAGACCCAGTACTTC
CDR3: CASKNGGSETQYF

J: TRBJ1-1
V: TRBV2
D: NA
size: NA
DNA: TGTGCCAGCACCGGAATCGGAGGGGGGCGAAACACTGAAGCTTTCTTT
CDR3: CASTGIGGGRNTEAFF

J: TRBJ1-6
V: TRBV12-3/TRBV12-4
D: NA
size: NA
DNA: TGTGCCAGCAGCCCGGGAGTTTCACCCCTCCACTTT
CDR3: CASSPGVSPLHF

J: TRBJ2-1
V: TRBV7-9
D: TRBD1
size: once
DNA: TGTGCCAGCAGCCCTGGGGGGACAGGGGCTTACAATGAGCAGTTCTTC
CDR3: CASSPGGTGAYNEQFF

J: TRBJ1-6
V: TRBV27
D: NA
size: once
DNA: TGTGCCAGCAGTGTCGGTAGCTCCTATAATTCACCCCTCCACTTT
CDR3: CASSVGSSYNSPLHF